Below are 10 T cell receptor beta chains sequenced from a single sample in a study of blood T cells in healthy people across ages. PCR was performed a second time for about 6 to 12 cycles using a sample-barcoded 5' primer and a J-beta primer mix. Each CDR3 protein gets one entry after TCRdb re-called the 5' RACE reads with MiXCR. This table has 500,000 to 650,000 distinct CDR3 sequences, about 27% appearing once. The sample was also reused in another study, on T cells of mothers and their children.

The sequenced sample consisted of blood. Receptors were obtained from a boy between 2 and 10 years old in good health.

This clonotype was detected a few times. This chain joins TRBV20-1 and TRBJ2-3; D gene unclear. CDR3 size: 14 residues. Germline assignment: CDR1 DFQATT and CDR2 SNEGSKA (reference sequence). V dropped 6 bases and J dropped 4 bases, with 17 bases sitting between them. CDR3 nucleotides: TGCAGTGCAATCGCTCGGGCGGCCTCAGATACGCAGTATTTT. It yields the protein CSAIARAASDTQYF.

This clonotype was picked up a small number of times. V and J are TRBV6-2 or TRBV6-3 and TRBJ2-5; 9 nucleotides align to TRBD1. CDR1 is MNHEY and CDR2 is SVGEGT in the germline V gene. V was pared by 0 bases and J by 0 bases, with 8 bases of the junction left unmatched. The CDR3 has 18 residues. In DNA, the CDR3 is TGTGCCAGCAGTTACTCGAGGGTCCGGACAGGGGACCAAGAGACCCAGTACTTC. Protein sequence: CASSYSRVRTGDQETQYF.

The chain couples TRBV9 to TRBJ1-2; no clear D gene. There are 13 residues in the CDR3. The germline V gene has CDR1 SGDLS and CDR2 YYNGEE. V was shortened by 5 bases and J by 7 bases, with 15 bases between the two germline ends. CDR3 in amino acids: CASSAILGSGYTF. CDR3 in DNA: TGTGCCAGCAGTGCGATTTTAGGCTCTGGCTACACCTTC.

The rearrangement links TRBV12-3 or TRBV12-4 to TRBJ2-4; D is undetermined. This CDR3 has 15 amino acids. V dropped 4 bases and J dropped 0 bases, with 10 bases sitting between them. The CDR3 DNA sequence: TGTGCCAGCAGTTCGGCAGCGCTAGCCAAAAACATTCAGTACTTC. Protein: CASSSAALAKNIQYF.

The chain is built from TRBV9 and TRBJ1-1; D is undetermined. V dropped 0 bases and J dropped 1 base, with 10 bases sitting between them. The CDR3 totals 15 residues. CDR1 and CDR2 from the germline V gene are SGDLS and YYNGEE. The CDR3 sequence is CASSVESGQNTEAFF. The CDR3 DNA is TGTGCCAGCAGCGTAGAATCTGGGCAGAACACTGAAGCTTTCTTT.

This clonotype was observed a few times. The CDR3 nucleotides are TGTGCCAGCAGTGAAGCGGCCCAGGGGACCGGGACCCAGTACTTC. Translated, it gives CASSEAAQGTGTQYF. The chain has TRBV6-1 and TRBJ2-5; D is possibly TRBD1 (6 bases). Germline CDR1 is MNHNS and CDR2 is SASEGT. The V end lost 0 bases, the J end lost 7 bases, and 15 bases lay between the germline ends. This CDR3 is 15 amino acids long.

This clonotype occurred a few times. The chain links TRBV3-1 to TRBJ2-4, with 11 bases identical to TRBD2. V lost 5 bases, J lost 5 bases, and 5 bases stayed unmatched. The length of the CDR3 is 15 residues. Germline V lookup: CDR1 LGHDT, CDR2 YNNKEL (reference sequence). CDR3 region: CASSGLGLAENIQYF. The CDR3, as DNA: TGTGCCAGCAGCGGCCTGGGACTAGCGGAAAACATTCAGTACTTC.

As to this clonotype: Sequence at one end of the junction differs from germline and may be a read error. The chain carries TRBV7-9 and TRBJ1-4; D not resolved. The CDR3 consists of 15 residues. Germline CDR1 SEHNR, CDR2 FQNEAQ (reference sequence). The CDR3 reads CASSLAGEGNEKLFF. CDR3 DNA: TGCGCCAGCAGCTTAGCGGGCGAAGGGAATGAAAAACTGTTTTTT. Full variable domain (outside the CDR3, taken from reference TRBV7-9 and TRBJ1-4): DTGVSQNPRHKITKRGQNVTFRCDPISEHNRLYWYRQTLGQGPEFLTYFQNEAQLEKSRLLSDRFSAERPKGSFSTLEIQRTEQGDSAMYLCASSLAGEGNEKLFFGSGTQLSVL.

The chain employs TRBV5-1 and TRBJ2-5; no clear D gene. CDR3 size: 12 residues. The V end was cut by 6 bases, the J end by 2 bases, with 8 bases between. Germline-derived CDR1 and CDR2 are SGHRS and YFSETQ. This chain's CDR3 is CASKTSQETQYF. The CDR3 DNA follows: TGCGCCAGCAAAACGTCACAAGAGACCCAGTACTTC.

A remark on this clonotype: One end of the junction fails to match germline, which may point to a read error. The rearrangement uses TRBV6-2 or TRBV6-3 and TRBJ2-1; D might be TRBD1 or TRBD2, each matching 6 bases. The CDR3 contains 16 residues. Per germline, CDR1 MNHEY and CDR2 SVGEGT. In nucleotides, the CDR3 is TGTGCTAGCAGGGGAGCGGGTAATTTGCTCTACAATGAGCAGTTCTTC. This encodes CASRGAGNLLYNEQFF.